The text below deals with one T cell receptor (beta chain). This entry belongs to a study of blood T cell repertoires in COVID-19. Whole-study context: Spain, Italy and the United States supplied samples that represented acute and convalescent COVID-19. T cells, B-cell-depleted T cells, or PBMCs supplied cDNA or gDNA.

Germline values: CDR1 SQVTM, CDR2 ANQGSEA. The trim removed 1 base at V and 7 bases at J, leaving 4 bases unmatched. The CDR3 sequence is 16 residues long. Original data processing: Estimation of nucleated cell counts was performed using reference gene primer amplification. Here immunoSEQ multiplex PCR was the method, and the copy in TCRdb shows in-frame clones only, minus some. The V and J calls and the clone size are those of that table, but D and trimming were determined from the DNA. The sample has approximately 100,000 clones; 85% are singletons. The sequenced sample was peripheral blood. The chain is built from TRBV29-1 and TRBJ2-1, with 16 nucleotides matching TRBD2. The sequence came from an elderly man with acute or convalescent COVID-19. In DNA form, the CDR3 reads TGCAGCGTTGAAGGTGAGGGACTAGCGGGAGGGAATGAGCAGTTCTTC. Protein: CSVEGEGLAGGNEQFF.